These 32 T cell receptor beta chains came from one sample sequenced in a study of spatial heterogeneity in lung cancer. TCRdb processed the 5' RACE reads anew with MiXCR; each CDR3 protein has one entry. Of tens of thousands of distinct CDR3 sequences in the sample, 9.5% to 15% were seen once. The time point: sample taken at primary tumor resection. The sample consisted of PBMCs, taken at surgery. These receptor sequences come from a male donor with early-stage non-small cell lung cancer.

This clonotype was detected a few times. This chain links TRBV20-1 with TRBJ1-5; TRBD1 aligns across 7 bases. The germline CDR1 and CDR2 sequences are DFQATT and SNEGSKA (reference sequence). V lost 5 bases to trimming and J lost 5 bases; unmatched junction nucleotides: 3. The CDR3 is 12 amino acids. The DNA for the CDR3 is TGCAGTGCTTGGGACAGAGATCAGCCCCAGCATTTT. Translation gives CSAWDRDQPQHF.

This rearrangement joins TRBV23-1 to TRBJ2-5, with a possible D match to TRBD1 (6 bases). TRBV23-1 falls under the ORF class, with uncertain function. This CDR3 region has 14 residues. V was shortened by 6 bases and J by 2 bases, with 13 bases between the two germline ends. For the CDR3, the DNA is TGCGCCAGCAGCGGGCTGGGGGCTCAAGAGACCCAGTACTTC. Translated: CASSGLGAQETQYF.

In this sample, this clonotype turned up many times. V gene TRBV11-2 combines with J gene TRBJ1-3, with D possibly TRBD1 on 5 matching bases. This CDR3 comprises 15 residues. Trimming shortened V by 5 bases and J by 0 bases, and 11 bases separated the two germline ends. Germline V gene data show CDR1 as SGHAT and CDR2 as FQNNGV. The CDR3 reads CASSPRAGSGNTIYF. DNA for the CDR3: TGTGCCAGCAGCCCCAGGGCCGGCTCTGGAAACACCATATATTTT.

In this sample, this clonotype turned up a few times. The rearrangement joins TRBV28 to TRBJ2-5; D may be TRBD1 (5 bases). Trimming cost V 1 base and J 1 base, with 16 bases left between them. The CDR3 loop spans 17 amino acids. Germline V lookup: CDR1 MDHEN, CDR2 SYDVKM. CDR3 in amino acids: CASSLYPAGYSQETQYF. The CDR3 coding sequence is TGTGCCAGCAGTTTATACCCCGCAGGGTACTCCCAAGAGACCCAGTACTTC.

This clonotype was observed a few times. The CDR3 coding sequence is TGCAGCGTTGATCTATCAGGGCAAGAGACCCAGTACTTC. Its protein is CSVDLSGQETQYF. The rearrangement joins TRBV29-1 to TRBJ2-5; D is possibly TRBD1 (5 bases). The germline CDR1 and CDR2 sequences are SQVTM and ANQGSEA. Deletions cut 3 bases from V and 2 bases from J, with 10 bases between. The length of the CDR3 is 13 residues. Full variable domain (remainder filled in from reference TRBV29-1 and TRBJ2-5): SAVISQKPSRDICQRGTSLTIQCQVDSQVTMMFWYRQQPGQSLTLIATANQGSEATYESGFVIDKFPISRPNLTFSTLTVSNMSPEDSSIYLCSVDLSGQETQYFGPGTRLLVL.

This clonotype was seen repeatedly, ten times or more. J is TRBJ2-5 and V is TRBV29-1; 7 nucleotides line up with TRBD1. V shed 4 bases and J 5 bases; nucleotides not matched to a gene: 10. The V gene's germline CDR1 is SQVTM and CDR2 ANQGSEA. This CDR3 region has 14 residues. CDR3 protein: CSVGRQGGGETQYF. The CDR3 DNA is TGCAGCGTTGGGCGCCAAGGGGGCGGTGAGACCCAGTACTTC. Full variable domain (missing parts from reference TRBV29-1 and TRBJ2-5): SAVISQKPSRDICQRGTSLTIQCQVDSQVTMMFWYRQQPGQSLTLIATANQGSEATYESGFVIDKFPISRPNLTFSTLTVSNMSPEDSSIYLCSVGRQGGGETQYFGPGTRLLVL.

In this sample, this clonotype turned up a few times. The chain couples TRBV6-1 to TRBJ2-2; TRBD1 might be the D (6 bases). Germline-derived CDR1 and CDR2 are MNHNS and SASEGT. The CDR3 is 14 amino acids. Deletions cut 8 bases from V and 1 base from J, with 11 bases between. The CDR3, as DNA: TGTGCCAGCGCGGCGACAGGGAACACCGGGGAGCTGTTTTTT. It is translated as CASAATGNTGELFF.

This clonotype came up many times. The chain combines TRBV10-3 with TRBJ2-7; D unresolved. The CDR3 loop spans 13 amino acids. Germline lookup yields CDR1 ENHRY and CDR2 SYGVKD. V gave up 5 bases and J gave up 2 bases, with 10 bases separating them. The CDR3 protein is CAISNPPAYEQYF. The CDR3 DNA is TGTGCCATCAGTAACCCCCCCGCCTACGAGCAGTACTTC.

This clonotype has just a few counts. This chain's CDR3 is CATSPNTGTGELFF. The CDR3 DNA follows: TGTGCCACCAGCCCTAATACAGGTACCGGGGAGCTGTTTTTT. The chain couples TRBV15 to TRBJ2-2; D is possibly TRBD1 (5 bases). The CDR3 extends over 14 amino acids. Trimming stripped 5 bases from V and 5 bases from J, with 12 bases between. Germline-derived CDR1 and CDR2 are LNHNV and YYDKDF (reference sequence).

In its sample, this clonotype was seen many times. This sequence joins TRBV15 and TRBJ2-3, with D maybe TRBD1 (6 bases). Germline CDR1 is LNHNV and CDR2 is YYDKDF (reference sequence). This CDR3 is 13 amino acids long. V was clipped by 5 bases and J by 7 bases, with 13 bases between them. The CDR3 DNA is TGTGCCACCAGCCTGGGACACGCTAATACGCAGTATTTT. The encoded protein is CATSLGHANTQYF.

The chain couples TRBV28 to TRBJ1-5, with D unresolved. Trimming pared 8 bases from V and 0 bases from J, leaving 14 bases between. From germline, CDR1 is MDHEN and CDR2 SYDVKM. This CDR3 contains 15 residues. CDR3 DNA: TGTGCCAGCGCTGTCGGTCAGAATAGCAATCAGCCCCAGCATTTT. Protein: CASAVGQNSNQPQHF.

This clonotype was recorded many times. CDR3: CASSRGQGQETQYF. The CDR3 region has the DNA TGTGCCAGCAGCCGCGGACAGGGGCAAGAGACCCAGTACTTC. J is TRBJ2-5 and V is TRBV7-9; 9 positions match TRBD1. CDR1 SEHNR and CDR2 FQNEAQ come from the germline V gene (reference sequence). Trimming at V came to 5 bases and at J to 2 bases, leaving 3 bases not matched to a gene. The CDR3 extends over 14 amino acids.

The chain joins TRBV20-1 to TRBJ2-1; tentatively, D is TRBD1 (6 bases). Germline V CDR1 and CDR2: DFQATT, SNEGSKA (reference sequence). V was pared by 7 bases and J by 1 base, with 8 bases between. The CDR3 sequence is 12 residues long. CDR3 DNA: TGCAGTGTAGGGGGATCCTACAATGAGCAGTTCTTC. This gives the protein CSVGGSYNEQFF.

This clonotype was seen a few times. The J gene is TRBJ2-5, the V gene TRBV20-1; D gene unclear. V was clipped by 4 bases and J by 5 bases, with 11 bases between them. The CDR3 loop spans 12 amino acids. Germline V lookup: CDR1 DFQATT, CDR2 SNEGSKA (reference sequence). The CDR3 DNA reads TGCAGTGCTAACCCCGCGGCCGAGACCCAGTACTTC. This translates into CSANPAAETQYF.

This clonotype was counted only a few times. The chain couples TRBV2 to TRBJ2-3; 7 bases match TRBD1. Germline V CDR1 and CDR2: SNHLY, FYNNEI. Germline trimming cut 4 bases from V and 1 base from J; bases unmatched to any gene: 5. This CDR3 has 15 amino acids. The CDR3 is CASSVGGRGTDTQYF. CDR3 coding DNA: TGTGCCAGCAGTGTAGGGGGCAGGGGCACAGATACGCAGTATTTT. Combining the CDR3 with reference TRBV2 and TRBJ2-3 gives the whole variable domain EPEVTQTPSHQVTQMGQEVILRCVPISNHLYFYWYRQILGQKVEFLVSFYNNEISEKSEIFDDQFSVERPDGSNFTLKIRSTKLEDSAMYFCASSVGGRGTDTQYFGPGTRLTVL.

This clonotype has just a few counts. The chain employs TRBV20-1 and TRBJ2-3; D unclear. The CDR3 is 11 amino acids. The V gene lost 3 bases and the J gene lost 6 bases, with 7 bases spanning the gap. Germline V gene data show CDR1 as DFQATT and CDR2 as SNEGSKA (reference sequence). The CDR3 DNA is TGCAGTGCTAGTTCGGCGGATACGCAGTATTTT. It specifies CSASSADTQYF.

The chain couples TRBV5-4 to TRBJ2-3; D unclear. The CDR3 sequence is 15 residues long. Per the germline V gene, CDR1 is SGHNT and CDR2 is YYREEE (reference sequence). Trimming left V 1 base short and J 6 bases short, with 15 bases between. The CDR3 bases are TGTGCCAGCAGCTTGCCCGGGCCAGTGCAGGATACGCAGTATTTT. Residues: CASSLPGPVQDTQYF.

The V and J genes are TRBV7-2 and TRBJ2-5, with 8 bases that match TRBD2. Germline CDR1 and CDR2: SGHTA and FQGNSA. The length of the CDR3 is 14 residues. V shed 6 bases, J shed 5 bases, and the junction held 8 bases outside the gene matches. CDR3 residues: CASSPGAGVETQYF. CDR3 DNA: TGTGCCAGCAGTCCCGGAGCGGGAGTCGAGACCCAGTACTTC.

The genes are TRBV2 and TRBJ2-5, with 7 nucleotides matching TRBD1. The CDR3 is made up of 13 amino acids. Germline CDR1 SNHLY, CDR2 FYNNEI. V shed 9 bases and J 5 bases; nucleotides not matched to a gene: 9. CDR3 bases: TGTGCCAGTACGACAGGGTCAGGGGAGACCCAGTACTTC. Protein: CASTTGSGETQYF. The variable domain in full, completed from reference TRBV2 and TRBJ2-5, reads EPEVTQTPSHQVTQMGQEVILRCVPISNHLYFYWYRQILGQKVEFLVSFYNNEISEKSEIFDDQFSVERPDGSNFTLKIRSTKLEDSAMYFCASTTGSGETQYFGPGTRLLVL.

With regard to this clonotype: One end of the junction fails to match germline, which may point to a read error. V usage is TRBV7-7 and J usage is TRBJ2-5, with 8 bases that match TRBD1. The CDR3 has 14 amino acids. Per germline, CDR1 SSHAT and CDR2 FNYEAQ (reference sequence). CDR3 sequence reads: CASSRHRGQETQYF. CDR3 bases: TGTGCTAGCAGCCGACACAGGGGGCAAGAGACCCAGTACTTC. The variable domain in full, completed from reference TRBV7-7 and TRBJ2-5, reads GAGVSQSPRYKVTKRGQDVTLRCDPISSHATLYWYQQALGQGPEFLTYFNYEAQPDKSGLPSDRFSAERPEGSISTLTIQRTEQRDSAMYRCASSRHRGQETQYFGPGTRLLVL.

The chain carries TRBV29-1 and TRBJ2-1, with a weak D call TRBD2 (8 bases). The CDR3 has 13 amino acids. V lost 1 base to trimming and J lost 10 bases, with 14 bases between them. The V gene's germline CDR1 is SQVTM and CDR2 ANQGSEA. The DNA of the CDR3 is TGCAGCGTTGAAGGGGGACTAGGGGGCGAGCAGTTCTTC. Translated: CSVEGGLGGEQFF.

V gene TRBV7-6 combines with J gene TRBJ2-3, with TRBD2 as a possible D gene (6 bases). CDR3 size: 16 residues. Germline CDR1 is SGHVS and CDR2 is FNYEAQ. V shed 5 bases and J shed 6 bases, with 21 bases lying between them. The CDR3 coding sequence is TGTGCCAGCAGCCAGTTGGAGCGGGCACTTGTGGATACGCAGTATTTT. Its protein is CASSQLERALVDTQYF. Drawing the rest from reference TRBV7-6 and TRBJ2-3, the complete variable domain is GAGVSQSPRYKVTKRGQDVALRCDPISGHVSLYWYRQALGQGPEFLTYFNYEAQQDKSGLPNDRFSAERPEGSISTLTIQRTEQRDSAMYRCASSQLERALVDTQYFGPGTRLTVL.

The chain combines TRBV5-6 with TRBJ2-7; 9 bases are shared with TRBD1. With V trimmed by 3 bases and J by 7 bases, 8 bases remained unmatched. Germline CDR1 is SGHDT and CDR2 is YYEEEE. The CDR3 runs to 14 residues. CDR3 residues: CASSSLQGAREQYF. DNA of the CDR3: TGTGCCAGCAGCTCCCTACAGGGGGCGAGGGAGCAGTACTTC.

DNA of the CDR3: TGCAGTGCTCCTGACATGACCTCTGGAAACACCATATATTTT. Its translation: CSAPDMTSGNTIYF. The chain is built from TRBV20-1 and TRBJ1-3; D unclear. Trimming left V 5 bases short and J 0 bases short, with 11 bases between. CDR1 and CDR2 (germline): DFQATT, SNEGSKA (reference sequence). There are 14 residues in the CDR3.

There are a few counts of this clonotype. The chain couples TRBV20-1 to TRBJ2-3; 9 bases map to TRBD2. The V and J ends lost 3 bases and 0 bases, in that order; junction bases with no gene match: 4. The length of the CDR3 is 15 residues. Germline CDR1 DFQATT, CDR2 SNEGSKA (reference sequence). This CDR3 reads CSASPAGGSTDTQYF. In DNA form, the CDR3 reads TGCAGTGCTAGTCCAGCGGGGGGAAGCACAGATACGCAGTATTTT.

This clonotype was counted a few times. The chain links TRBV19 to TRBJ2-1; 13 bases fit TRBD2. The V and J ends lost 4 bases and 4 bases, in that order; junction bases with no gene match: 4. Germline CDR1 reads LNHDA; CDR2 reads SQIVND (reference sequence). This CDR3 has 16 residues. CDR3 sequence: CASSNPGLAGYNEQFF. CDR3 bases: TGTGCCAGTAGTAATCCGGGACTAGCGGGATACAATGAGCAGTTCTTC. The full variable domain, rest sourced from reference TRBV19 and TRBJ2-1, is DGGITQSPKYLFRKEGQNVTLSCEQNLNHDAMYWYRQDPGQGLRLIYYSQIVNDFQKGDIAEGYSVSREKKESFPLTVTSAQKNPTAFYLCASSNPGLAGYNEQFFGPGTRLTVL.

The chain recombines TRBV20-1 with TRBJ1-6; D perhaps matches TRBD1 (6 bases). V lost 3 bases, J lost 0 bases, and 15 bases lay in between. CDR1 and CDR2 from the germline V gene are DFQATT and SNEGSKA (reference sequence). This CDR3 is built from 17 residues. DNA of the CDR3: TGCAGTGCTAGGGGCGGGGGCGTAAGCTCCTATAATTCACCCCTCCACTTT. As protein: CSARGGGVSSYNSPLHF.

There are a few counts of this clonotype. The rearrangement joins TRBV20-1 to TRBJ1-2; D gene uncertain. V lost 8 bases to trimming and J lost 0 bases, with 13 bases between them. The CDR3 extends over 13 amino acids. Germline loops: CDR1 DFQATT, CDR2 SNEGSKA (reference sequence). CDR3 residues: CSTRTSANYGYTF. CDR3 nucleotides: TGCAGTACTCGGACCTCAGCTAACTATGGCTACACCTTC.

This clonotype occurred a few times. The chain combines TRBV12-3 or TRBV12-4 with TRBJ2-2; tentative D call: TRBD2 (7 bases). The CDR3 is made up of 15 amino acids. The germline V and J ends were trimmed by 2 bases and 6 bases, with 13 bases remaining between them. CDR3 sequence: CASSLHRGAPGELFF. In nucleotides, the CDR3 is TGTGCCAGCAGTTTACATCGGGGGGCACCCGGGGAGCTGTTTTTT.

This clonotype was seen many times. This chain uses TRBV7-3 with TRBJ2-5, with D perhaps TRBD1 (5 bases). Trimming left V 1 base short and J 5 bases short, with 14 bases between. Germline CDR1 reads SGHTA; CDR2 reads FQGTGA. The CDR3 extends over 15 amino acids. The CDR3 spells CASSLIRGGAETQYF. CDR3 DNA: TGTGCCAGCAGCTTAATAAGAGGTGGGGCGGAGACCCAGTACTTC.

The chain employs TRBV20-1 and TRBJ2-2; TRBD1 might be the D (6 bases). The germline V gene has CDR1 DFQATT and CDR2 SNEGSKA (reference sequence). The CDR3 contains 15 residues. The ends were cut back, 6 bases at V and 5 bases at J, with 19 bases in the middle. CDR3 bases: TGCAGTGCCCACAGGCCAGGGGCGTCGACCGGGGAGCTGTTTTTT. Protein sequence: CSAHRPGASTGELFF.

This chain uses TRBV20-1 with TRBJ2-3; a possible D gene is TRBD1 (6 bases). CDR1 is DFQATT and CDR2 is SNEGSKA in the germline V gene (reference sequence). Trimming took off 1 base at V and 1 base at J, with 12 bases between the two ends. The CDR3 is 15 amino acids. As DNA, the CDR3 is TGCAGTGCTAGAGGCCTTGGGGGCGGCACAGATACGCAGTATTTT. It codes for CSARGLGGGTDTQYF.